What follows are 30 T cell receptor beta chains derived from one specimen sequenced in a study of T cell responses to AZD1222 COVID-19 vaccine. Profiling relied on immunoSEQ multiplex PCR, and the TCRdb table lists in-frame clones only, not all of them. The data show 150,000 to 200,000 clones, more than 75% seen once. The source was peripheral blood, collected on day 0 of MenACWY control vaccination. These receptors came from an adult in good health.

The chain combines TRBV5-4 with TRBJ2-2; 13 bases are shared with TRBD2. Germline V gene data show CDR1 as SGHNT and CDR2 as YYREEE (reference sequence). The length of the CDR3 is 16 residues. V gave up 4 bases and J gave up 3 bases; unmatched junction bases: 3. CDR3 residues: CASSAGLAGDTGELFF. In nucleotides, the CDR3 is TGTGCCAGCAGCGCTGGACTAGCGGGAGACACCGGGGAGCTGTTTTTT.

This chain joins TRBV2 and TRBJ2-1; the D gene is possibly TRBD2 (5 bases). With 2 bases removed from V and 9 bases from J, the gap between germline ends came to 8 bases. This CDR3 contains 12 residues. Germline values: CDR1 SNHLY, CDR2 FYNNEI. In nucleotides, the CDR3 is TGTGCCAGCAGTGAATCTCGGGGTGAGCAGTTCTTC. Translated, it gives CASSESRGEQFF.

The chain joins TRBV10-3 to TRBJ1-5; 8 bases are shared with TRBD1. The CDR3 totals 15 residues. Germline V gene lookup returns CDR1 ENHRY and CDR2 SYGVKD. V shed 0 bases, J shed 5 bases, and the junction held 3 bases outside the gene matches. The CDR3 nucleotides read TGTGCCATCAGTGAGTCTGGGACAGGAGATCAGCCCCAGCATTTT. This gives the protein CAISESGTGDQPQHF.

V gene TRBV7-2 combines with J gene TRBJ2-5; no clear D. Germline V gene lookup returns CDR1 SGHTA and CDR2 FQGNSA. The length of the CDR3 is 12 residues. V lost 5 bases and J 7 bases, leaving 11 bases between the germline ends. The DNA for the CDR3 is TGTGCCAGCAGCACAAACTGGGGGACCCAGTACTTC. Protein: CASSTNWGTQYF.

V usage is TRBV27 and J usage is TRBJ1-1; D uncertain. Per germline, CDR1 MNHEY and CDR2 SMNVEV (reference sequence). The CDR3 totals 15 residues. With 6 bases removed from V and 5 bases from J, the gap between germline ends came to 19 bases. The CDR3: CASRRTDVRRTEAFF. CDR3 DNA: TGTGCCAGCAGAAGGACGGATGTACGAAGGACTGAAGCTTTCTTT.

J is TRBJ1-4 and V is TRBV7-9; TRBD1 matches at 7 bases. After removal of 8 bases from V and 8 bases from J, the junction contained 14 bases not matched to a gene. Germline CDR1 is SEHNR and CDR2 is FQNEAQ (reference sequence). CDR3 size: 15 residues. CDR3 sequence reads: CASEGAGDEGEKLFF. CDR3 coding DNA: TGTGCCAGCGAGGGGGCAGGAGACGAAGGGGAAAAACTGTTTTTT.

The rearrangement uses TRBV7-9 and TRBJ1-2, with 9 positions matching TRBD1. V was clipped by 6 bases and J by 2 bases; unmatched bases: 4. Germline CDR1 and CDR2: SEHNR and FQNEAQ (reference sequence). The CDR3 is made up of 14 amino acids. The CDR3 loop is CASRKGQGNYGYTF. CDR3 bases: TGTGCCAGCAGGAAAGGACAGGGGAACTATGGCTACACCTTC.

The V and J genes are TRBV10-3 and TRBJ1-1; unclear D gene. The germline CDR1 and CDR2 sequences are ENHRY and SYGVKD. This CDR3 region has 15 residues. V was cut by 3 bases and J by 6 bases, with 17 bases left in between. The CDR3 region is CAISDGKGPRPEAFF. In nucleotides, the CDR3 is TGTGCCATCAGTGACGGGAAAGGCCCGCGGCCTGAAGCTTTCTTT.

This chain connects TRBV9 to TRBJ1-2; a possible D gene is TRBD1 (6 bases). The V end was cut by 4 bases, the J end by 3 bases, with 13 bases between. The CDR3 extends over 14 amino acids. Germline assignment: CDR1 SGDLS and CDR2 YYNGEE. The CDR3: CASSKIQGDYGYTF. CDR3 DNA: TGTGCCAGCAGCAAGATACAGGGCGACTATGGCTACACCTTC. Using reference TRBV9 and TRBJ1-2 for the parts outside the CDR3, the full variable domain is DSGVTQTPKHLITATGQRVTLRCSPRSGDLSVYWYQQSLDQGLQFLIQYYNGEERAKGNILERFSAQQFPDLHSELNLSSLELGDSALYFCASSKIQGDYGYTFGSGTRLTVV.

This chain links TRBV6-6 with TRBJ2-1; 12 bases map to TRBD2. With V trimmed by 9 bases and J by 7 bases, 4 bases remained unmatched. Germline lookup yields CDR1 MNHNY and CDR2 SVGAGI (reference sequence). The CDR3 loop spans 13 amino acids. The CDR3 bases are TGTGCCAGTAGGACTAGCGGGATGAATGAGCAGTTCTTC. It yields the protein CASRTSGMNEQFF.

The V and J genes are TRBV20-1 and TRBJ1-6; D may be TRBD1 (5 bases). This CDR3 has 15 residues. CDR1 and CDR2 (germline): DFQATT, SNEGSKA (reference sequence). The V end lost 3 bases, the J end lost 5 bases, and 14 bases lay between the germline ends. CDR3 region: CSASEQGPNNSPLHF. CDR3 bases: TGCAGTGCTAGTGAGCAGGGTCCGAATAATTCACCCCTCCACTTT.

The J gene is TRBJ1-1, the V gene TRBV4-2; perhaps TRBD1 as D (5 bases). The V gene's germline CDR1 is LGHNA and CDR2 YNFKEQ. Trimming left V 3 bases short and J 1 base short, with 9 bases between. The CDR3 sequence is 14 residues long. This CDR3 is CASSQGLKNTEAFF. In nucleotides, the CDR3 is TGTGCCAGCAGCCAGGGACTGAAGAACACTGAAGCTTTCTTT.

The gene calls are TRBV11-3 and TRBJ2-7; D remains unclear. The CDR3 is 13 residues long. Deletions cut 1 base from V and 3 bases from J, with 7 bases between. Germline CDR1 and CDR2: SGHNT and YENEEA. For the CDR3, the DNA is TGTGCCAGCAGCTTAGGCCCAATCTACGAGCAGTACTTC. Translation gives CASSLGPIYEQYF.

The V gene is TRBV12-3 or TRBV12-4, the J gene TRBJ1-6, with a possible D match to TRBD1 (5 bases). The CDR3 consists of 13 residues. Trimming removed 5 bases at V and 14 bases at J, with 16 bases between. CDR3 amino acids: CASSMWDGPTLHF. DNA for the CDR3: TGTGCCAGCAGTATGTGGGACGGACCGACCCTCCACTTT.

V usage is TRBV7-9 and J usage is TRBJ1-1; tentatively, D is TRBD1 (6 bases). In germline, CDR1 is SEHNR, CDR2 FQNEAQ (reference sequence). The CDR3 is made up of 14 amino acids. V lost 5 bases and J 3 bases, leaving 13 bases between the germline ends. The CDR3 loop reads CASSPYPGDTEAFF. The CDR3 nucleotides are TGTGCCAGCAGCCCATACCCAGGGGACACTGAAGCTTTCTTT.

The V gene is TRBV7-2, the J gene TRBJ2-7; a weak D match, TRBD1 (6 bases). Trimming stripped 1 base from V and 6 bases from J, with 13 bases between. Germline CDR1 is SGHTA and CDR2 is FQGNSA. This CDR3 is 14 amino acids long. As DNA, the CDR3 is TGTGCCAGCAGCTTAGATGGCAGGGGCGGCGAGCAGTACTTC. Protein: CASSLDGRGGEQYF.

This clone was found a few times. The V call is TRBV2, the J call TRBJ1-2; D gene uncertain. This CDR3 has 15 residues. V lost 4 bases, J lost 4 bases, and 16 bases lay in between. Germline CDR1 is SNHLY and CDR2 is FYNNEI. CDR3 nucleotide sequence: TGTGCCAGCAGTGTAAACGCAGGTCGGAGCTATGGCTACACCTTC. The encoded protein is CASSVNAGRSYGYTF.

V and J are TRBV5-5 and TRBJ1-6, with 7 nucleotides matching TRBD1. In germline, CDR1 is SGHKS, CDR2 YYEKEE (reference sequence). The V gene end was trimmed by 5 bases and the J gene end by 8 bases; junction bases not matched to a gene: 7. The CDR3 contains 14 residues. CDR3 protein: CASRNGDSYSPLHF. Here the CDR3 DNA reads TGTGCCAGCAGGAACGGGGACAGTTATTCACCCCTCCACTTT. Complete variable domain (other parts from reference TRBV5-5 and TRBJ1-6): DAGVTQSPTHLIKTRGQQVTLRCSPISGHKSVSWYQQVLGQGPQFIFQYYEKEERGRGNFPDRFSARQFPNYSSELNVNALLLGDSALYLCASRNGDSYSPLHFGNGTRLTVT.

V and J are TRBV27 and TRBJ2-7, with D perhaps matching TRBD2 (6 bases). V was pared by 2 bases and J by 5 bases, with 16 bases between. Germline loops: CDR1 MNHEY, CDR2 SMNVEV (reference sequence). This CDR3 is 15 amino acids long. The CDR3 DNA reads as TGTGCCAGCAGTTTAAGGAGGGGCGCGAGCGACGAGCAGTACTTC. It translates to CASSLRRGASDEQYF.

The chain links TRBV6-5 to TRBJ2-7, with a weak D call TRBD1 (9 bases). V was clipped by 6 bases and J by 4 bases, with 19 bases between them. Germline lookup yields CDR1 MNHEY and CDR2 SVGAGI. This CDR3 contains 15 residues. CDR3 DNA sequence: TGTGCCAGCAGACCCGGGGGGGACAGGGTATACGAGCAGTACTTC. This codes for CASRPGGDRVYEQYF.

The chain recombines TRBV7-2 with TRBJ2-5, with D perhaps TRBD2 (6 bases). The CDR3 totals 14 residues. Germline V lookup: CDR1 SGHTA, CDR2 FQGNSA. With 5 bases removed from V and 0 bases from J, the gap between germline ends came to 10 bases. The CDR3 is CASSTRDYQETQYF. CDR3 sequence (DNA): TGTGCCAGCAGCACCCGGGACTACCAAGAGACCCAGTACTTC.

The rearrangement joins TRBV19 to TRBJ2-7; D possibly corresponds to TRBD2 (5 bases). The CDR3 contains 14 residues. Germline CDR1 is LNHDA and CDR2 is SQIVND (reference sequence). Trimming removed 0 bases from V and 1 base from J, with 7 bases in between. The CDR3 sequence is CASSIETGSYEQYF. In DNA, the CDR3 is TGTGCCAGTAGTATAGAAACGGGGTCCTACGAGCAGTACTTC.

The chain recombines TRBV10-3 with TRBJ1-6; D is undetermined. Germline V gene sequence: CDR1 ENHRY, CDR2 SYGVKD. Between the trimmed V and J ends, which lost 3 bases and 9 bases, there was a span of 9 bases. This CDR3 is 13 amino acids long. CDR3 region: CAISDRVGSPLHF. CDR3 coding DNA: TGTGCCATCAGTGACCGGGTTGGTTCACCCCTCCACTTT.

The V gene is TRBV3-1 (or the pseudogene TRBV3-2), the J gene TRBJ2-2, with 7 bases identical to TRBD2. Looked up from germline, CDR1 is LGHDT and CDR2 is YNNKEL (reference sequence). V gave up 4 bases and J gave up 5 bases; unmatched junction bases: 7. This CDR3 is 15 amino acids long. The CDR3 reads CASSPGREFTGELFF. In nucleotides, the CDR3 is TGTGCCAGCAGCCCCGGGCGGGAGTTTACCGGGGAGCTGTTTTTT.

The chain links TRBV25-1 to TRBJ1-6, with D tentatively TRBD1 (6 bases). V was clipped by 3 bases and J by 7 bases, with 10 bases between them. CDR1 is MGHDK and CDR2 is SYGVNS in the germline V gene. There are 14 residues in the CDR3. The CDR3 reads CASSDTGNNSPLHF. CDR3 bases: TGTGCCAGCAGTGACACAGGGAACAATTCACCCCTCCACTTT.

The V gene is TRBV2, the J gene TRBJ2-7, with 7 bases matching TRBD1. The germline gives CDR1 SNHLY, CDR2 FYNNEI. This CDR3 is 14 amino acids long. With V trimmed by 4 bases and J by 6 bases, 9 bases remained unmatched. CDR3 loop: CASSGDRGNVEQYF. The CDR3 nucleotides are TGTGCCAGCAGTGGGGACAGAGGGAACGTCGAGCAGTACTTC.

This clone was found once. The chain uses TRBV18 and TRBJ2-7, with 7 bases identical to TRBD2. Germline CDR1 and CDR2: KGHSH and LQKENI. CDR3 size: 14 residues. Unmatched junction bases numbered 4, after V lost 3 bases and J lost 2 bases. Here the CDR3 DNA reads TGTGCCAGCTCACCGGGCGGGAGTCCCTACGAGCAGTACTTC. It specifies CASSPGGSPYEQYF.

This clone has a single count. The chain employs TRBV5-6 and TRBJ2-5; 9 bases agree with TRBD1. The CDR3 has 15 residues. V was pared by 1 base and J by 5 bases, with 6 bases of the junction left unmatched. Germline CDR1 is SGHDT and CDR2 is YYEEEE. The CDR3 sequence: CASSLTGTGSETQYF. In DNA form, the CDR3 reads TGTGCCAGCAGCTTGACCGGGACAGGGAGTGAGACCCAGTACTTC.

This chain joins TRBV12-3 or TRBV12-4 and TRBJ1-2; 8 nucleotides agree with TRBD1. V was clipped by 3 bases and J by 9 bases; unmatched bases: 6. This CDR3 comprises 13 residues. The CDR3 sequence: CASSFAGGDRYTF. CDR3 DNA: TGTGCCAGCAGTTTTGCAGGGGGCGATCGCTACACCTTC.

This sequence joins TRBV3-1 (or the pseudogene TRBV3-2) and TRBJ2-2; D remains unclear. V dropped 4 bases and J dropped 4 bases, with 4 bases sitting between them. The CDR3 has 12 residues. The germline gives CDR1 LGHDT, CDR2 YNNKEL (reference sequence). The CDR3 bases are TGTGCCAGCAGCCGGGCCACCGGGGAGCTGTTTTTT. Translating gives CASSRATGELFF.